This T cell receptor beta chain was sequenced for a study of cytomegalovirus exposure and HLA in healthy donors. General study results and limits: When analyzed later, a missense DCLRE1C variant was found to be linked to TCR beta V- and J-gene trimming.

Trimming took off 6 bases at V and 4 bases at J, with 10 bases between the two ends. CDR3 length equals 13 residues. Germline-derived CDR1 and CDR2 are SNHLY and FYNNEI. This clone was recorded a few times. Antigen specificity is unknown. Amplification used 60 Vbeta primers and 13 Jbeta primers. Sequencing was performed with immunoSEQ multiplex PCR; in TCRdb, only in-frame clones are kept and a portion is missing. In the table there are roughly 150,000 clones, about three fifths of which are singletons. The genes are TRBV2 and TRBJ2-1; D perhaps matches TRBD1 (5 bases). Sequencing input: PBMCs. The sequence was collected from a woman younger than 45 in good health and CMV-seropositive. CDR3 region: CASSRQSYNEQFF. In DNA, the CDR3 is TGTGCCAGCAGCCGACAGAGTTACAATGAGCAGTTCTTC.